One and the same sample provided the 22 T cell receptor beta chains below, sequenced in a study of cytomegalovirus exposure and HLA in healthy donors. 13 Jbeta primers and 60 Vbeta primers were used for the PCR. Assay used: immunoSEQ multiplex PCR; TCRdb lists only in-frame clones, some missing. This table holds approximately 170,000 clones, approximately 67% found once. The sample consisted of PBMCs. The source is a man aged 40-55 years in good health and CMV-seronegative.

This rearrangement joins TRBV28 to TRBJ2-7, with a tentative D call TRBD1 (5 bases). The CDR3 loop spans 13 amino acids. CDR1 and CDR2 from the germline V gene are MDHEN and SYDVKM. Trimming removed 5 bases at V and 7 bases at J, with 15 bases between. The CDR3 DNA reads as TGTGCCAGCAGTCCGCCAGGGCCCAGGGAGCAGTACTTC. Protein: CASSPPGPREQYF.

This clone was seen a few times. The chain links TRBV5-6 to TRBJ2-1, with 10 bases aligning to TRBD2. Germline assignment: CDR1 SGHDT and CDR2 YYEEEE. With 0 bases clipped from V and 8 bases from J, the junction kept 8 bases outside the gene matches. CDR3 size: 16 residues. This CDR3 is CASSLGGLALRDEQFF. The CDR3, as DNA: TGTGCCAGCAGCTTGGGGGGACTAGCGCTCCGGGATGAGCAGTTCTTC.

The chain recombines TRBV5-4 with TRBJ2-1, with 10 bases that match TRBD2. Germline-derived CDR1 and CDR2 are SGHNT and YYREEE (reference sequence). J gave up 8 bases and V 0 bases, and 5 bases lay outside the gene matches. The CDR3 runs 15 residues. The CDR3 here is CASSLGLAGDYEQFF. CDR3 sequence (DNA): TGTGCCAGCAGCTTGGGTCTAGCGGGGGACTATGAGCAGTTCTTC.

In this sample, this clone turned up a few times. The chain carries TRBV6-5 and TRBJ2-7; TRBD2 might be the D (5 bases). The CDR3 is 14 amino acids. The V and J ends lost 7 bases and 4 bases respectively, with 17 bases between them. Germline V lookup: CDR1 MNHEY, CDR2 SVGAGI. The CDR3 is CASTLARISYEQYF. The CDR3 coding sequence is TGTGCCAGCACCCTAGCCCGCATAAGTTACGAGCAGTACTTC.

The genes are TRBV2 and TRBJ1-1, with 7 nucleotides matching TRBD1. Germline V lookup: CDR1 SNHLY, CDR2 FYNNEI. The CDR3 is made up of 13 amino acids. V was pared by 8 bases and J by 1 base, with 4 bases of the junction left unmatched. The CDR3: CASGGQRNTEAFF. CDR3 sequence (DNA): TGTGCCAGCGGGGGACAGCGGAACACTGAAGCTTTCTTT.

The chain employs TRBV7-2 and TRBJ1-3; 8 bases fit TRBD1. The CDR3 is 15 amino acids. CDR1 and CDR2 from the germline V gene are SGHTA and FQGNSA. J gave up 2 bases and V 5 bases, and 5 bases lay outside the gene matches. This CDR3 is CASSGLTGAGNTIYF. In nucleotides, the CDR3 is TGTGCCAGCAGCGGATTGACAGGGGCTGGAAACACCATATATTTT.

The gene calls are TRBV19 and TRBJ1-1; TRBD1 might be the D (5 bases). Germline V gene lookup returns CDR1 LNHDA and CDR2 SQIVND (reference sequence). This CDR3 has 13 residues. V lost 4 bases and J 0 bases, leaving 6 bases between the germline ends. CDR3: CASSNRMNTEAFF. DNA of the CDR3: TGTGCCAGTAGTAACAGGATGAACACTGAAGCTTTCTTT.

V usage is TRBV4-2 and J usage is TRBJ2-7; 9 bases map to TRBD1. This CDR3 is built from 15 residues. CDR1 and CDR2 from the germline V gene are LGHNA and YNFKEQ. The V and J ends lost 1 base and 1 base, in that order; junction bases with no gene match: 2. CDR3 residues: CASSQAGQGSYEQYF. The DNA of the CDR3 is TGTGCCAGCAGCCAAGCAGGACAGGGGTCCTACGAGCAGTACTTC.

The rearrangement uses TRBV7-2 and TRBJ2-2; 8 positions agree with TRBD1. The CDR3 extends over 16 amino acids. The V gene end was trimmed by 2 bases and the J gene end by 4 bases; junction bases not matched to a gene: 6. Germline V gene lookup returns CDR1 SGHTA and CDR2 FQGNSA. In DNA, the CDR3 is TGTGCCAGCAGCTTACCGACAGGGGCTACCACCGGGGAGCTGTTTTTT. Translating gives CASSLPTGATTGELFF.

The gene calls are TRBV2 and TRBJ2-6, with D unresolved. The CDR3 is 12 residues long. Germline loops: CDR1 SNHLY, CDR2 FYNNEI. Trimming cost V 6 bases and J 4 bases, with 4 bases left between them. The CDR3 here is CASRLGANVLTF. In DNA, the CDR3 is TGTGCCAGCAGGTTAGGGGCCAACGTCCTGACTTTC.

This chain links TRBV7-9 with TRBJ2-5; 8 bases fit TRBD2. Germline CDR1 SEHNR, CDR2 FQNEAQ (reference sequence). The J segment lost 11 bases and the V segment lost 3 bases, leaving 20 bases of the junction unmatched. The CDR3 sequence is 17 residues long. CDR3 in amino acids: CASSFSPAGTSHIAQYF. The CDR3 nucleotides read TGTGCCAGCAGCTTTTCCCCGGCCGGGACTAGTCATATCGCGCAGTACTTC.

This chain connects TRBV5-1 to TRBJ2-2; D gene ambiguous. Per germline, CDR1 SGHRS and CDR2 YFSETQ. Trimming took 0 bases from V and 4 from J, leaving 13 bases between them. This CDR3 has 16 amino acids. CDR3 in amino acids: CASSLEEARITGELFF. CDR3 nucleotide sequence: TGCGCCAGCAGCTTGGAAGAGGCTCGAATCACCGGGGAGCTGTTTTTT.

The chain couples TRBV21-1 to TRBJ2-3; the table gives TRBD2 as D, unverified against the DNA. TRBV21-1 constitutes a pseudogene. This CDR3 has 16 amino acids. CDR3: CASSSGTSGLTDTQYF. Written as DNA, the CDR3 is TGTGCCAGCAGCAGCGGGACTAGCGGACTCACAGATACGCAGTATTTT.

The V and J genes are TRBV28 and TRBJ2-7; TRBD2 might be the D (6 bases). The V end lost 1 base, the J end lost 4 bases, and 20 bases lay between the germline ends. The CDR3 is made up of 17 amino acids. CDR1 MDHEN and CDR2 SYDVKM come from the germline V gene. The CDR3 protein is CASSLFVGGAPRYEQYF. The CDR3, as DNA: TGTGCCAGCAGTTTATTTGTCGGCGGGGCGCCCAGATACGAGCAGTACTTC.

The table lists this clone with a count of one. The chain carries TRBV2 and TRBJ1-2; D may be TRBD1 (6 bases). The V end lost 7 bases, the J end lost 6 bases, and 15 bases lay between the germline ends. This CDR3 spans 13 amino acids. Germline V gene lookup returns CDR1 SNHLY and CDR2 FYNNEI. CDR3 sequence: CASTADRPNGYTF. Written as DNA, the CDR3 is TGTGCCAGCACCGCAGACAGGCCTAATGGCTACACCTTC.

V is TRBV5-1 and J is TRBJ2-7; 7 nucleotides line up with TRBD2. V shed 1 base, J shed 2 bases, and the junction held 6 bases outside the gene matches. The germline gives CDR1 SGHRS, CDR2 YFSETQ. CDR3 size: 15 residues. The CDR3 coding sequence is TGCGCCAGCAGCTTGACTGGCGGGAGAACCTACGAGCAGTACTTC. Its translation: CASSLTGGRTYEQYF.

The rearrangement joins TRBV30 to TRBJ2-7, with a tentative D call TRBD1 (5 bases). Germline CDR1 reads GTSNPN; CDR2 reads SVGIG (reference sequence). This CDR3 is built from 13 residues. V was cut by 0 bases and J by 3 bases, with 9 bases left in between. CDR3 amino acids: CAWSVGQVYEQYF. In DNA form, the CDR3 reads TGTGCCTGGAGTGTAGGACAAGTCTACGAGCAGTACTTC.

The chain is built from TRBV6-6 and TRBJ2-1; 11 bases are shared with TRBD2. The length of the CDR3 is 15 residues. With V trimmed by 6 bases and J by 8 bases, 9 bases remained unmatched. CDR1 and CDR2 from the germline V gene are MNHNY and SVGAGI (reference sequence). This chain's CDR3 is CASRLAGGPTDEQFF. CDR3 DNA: TGTGCCAGCAGATTAGCGGGGGGGCCTACGGATGAGCAGTTCTTC.

This rearrangement joins TRBV10-3 to TRBJ1-2, with D maybe TRBD1 (5 bases). Germline CDR1 ENHRY, CDR2 SYGVKD. The CDR3 covers 12 residues. Trimming removed 0 bases from V and 6 bases from J, with 5 bases in between. CDR3 region: CAISESGDGYTF. The CDR3 DNA is TGTGCCATCAGTGAGTCAGGGGATGGCTACACCTTC.

The V and J genes are TRBV5-6 and TRBJ2-5, with 9 nucleotides matching TRBD2. V lost 2 bases, J lost 2 bases, and 4 bases stayed unmatched. The V gene's germline CDR1 is SGHDT and CDR2 YYEEEE. The CDR3 loop spans 15 amino acids. DNA of the CDR3: TGTGCCAGCAGCTTCCTAGCGGGGCATCAAGAGACCCAGTACTTC. Protein: CASSFLAGHQETQYF.

CDR3 loop: CASSQERGTTTLAKNIQYF. For the CDR3, the DNA is TGCGCCAGCAGCCAAGAGAGGGGGACAACTACGTTAGCCAAAAACATTCAGTACTTC. The chain couples TRBV4-1 to TRBJ2-4, with D perhaps TRBD1 (6 bases). The germline gives CDR1 MGHRA, CDR2 YSYEKL. Trimming left V 0 bases short and J 0 bases short, with 18 bases between. The CDR3 covers 19 residues.

The chain uses TRBV4-1 and TRBJ1-3, with 7 bases aligning to TRBD1. V trimming: 0 bases; J trimming: 3 bases; junction bases outside the gene matches: 5. The germline V gene has CDR1 MGHRA and CDR2 YSYEKL. The CDR3 sequence is 16 residues long. CDR3 protein: CASSQEEGAVGNTIYF. The CDR3 region has the DNA TGCGCCAGCAGCCAAGAAGAGGGGGCGGTTGGAAACACCATATATTTT.